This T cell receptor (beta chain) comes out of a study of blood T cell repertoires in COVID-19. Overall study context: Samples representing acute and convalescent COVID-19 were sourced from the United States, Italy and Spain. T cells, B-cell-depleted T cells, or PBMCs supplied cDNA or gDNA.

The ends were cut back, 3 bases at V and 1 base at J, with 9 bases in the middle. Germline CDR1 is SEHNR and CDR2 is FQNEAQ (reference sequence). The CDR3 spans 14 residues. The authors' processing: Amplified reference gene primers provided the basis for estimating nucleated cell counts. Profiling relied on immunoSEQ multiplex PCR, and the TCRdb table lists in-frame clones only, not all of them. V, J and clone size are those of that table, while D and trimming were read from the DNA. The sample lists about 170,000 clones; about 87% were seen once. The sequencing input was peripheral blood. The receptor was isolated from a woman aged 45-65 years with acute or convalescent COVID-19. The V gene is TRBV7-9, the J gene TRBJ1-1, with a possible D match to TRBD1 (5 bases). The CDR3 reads CASSFLTENTEAFF. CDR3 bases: TGTGCCAGCAGCTTCCTGACAGAGAACACTGAAGCTTTCTTT.